This T cell receptor (beta chain) was retrieved from a study of T cell repertoires in cytomegalovirus infection. V was trimmed by 0 bases and J by 0 bases, leaving 12 bases between them. Germline CDR1 is SGHTA and CDR2 is FQGNSA. This CDR3 region has 17 residues. Findings and caveats of the study: The ex vivo response showed dominance by HLA-C-restricted CMV-specific TCR beta clonotypes.

TCRdb independently ran MiXCR on the reads; one entry per CDR3 protein. The sample yields roughly 320,000 distinct CDR3 sequences, about a tenth seen once. There are many counts of this clonotype. Its target is not known. The TCR comes from a human donor in good health (CMV status not recorded). Some clones in this sample may be carry-over from other donors' samples. The rearrangement uses TRBV7-2 and TRBJ1-5, with TRBD1 as a possible D gene (5 bases). The specimen sequenced was PBMCs. CDR3 amino acids: CASSLAPGGNSNQPQHF. The CDR3 DNA follows: TGTGCCAGCAGCTTAGCGCCGGGGGGTAATAGCAATCAGCCCCAGCATTTT.